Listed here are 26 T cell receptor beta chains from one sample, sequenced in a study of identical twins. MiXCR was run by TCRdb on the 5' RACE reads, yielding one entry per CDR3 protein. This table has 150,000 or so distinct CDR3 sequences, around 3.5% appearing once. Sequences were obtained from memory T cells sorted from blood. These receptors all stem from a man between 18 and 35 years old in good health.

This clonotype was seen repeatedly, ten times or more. Here the CDR3 reads CSAKAGDLNRGDTQYF. The CDR3 bases are TGCAGTGCTAAAGCTGGGGACCTGAATCGAGGAGATACGCAGTATTTT. V is TRBV20-1 and J is TRBJ2-3; D possibly matches TRBD1 or TRBD2 (5 bases each). The V end lost 4 bases, the J end lost 5 bases, and 22 bases lay between the germline ends. The CDR3 loop spans 16 amino acids. Germline V gives CDR1 DFQATT, CDR2 SNEGSKA (reference sequence).

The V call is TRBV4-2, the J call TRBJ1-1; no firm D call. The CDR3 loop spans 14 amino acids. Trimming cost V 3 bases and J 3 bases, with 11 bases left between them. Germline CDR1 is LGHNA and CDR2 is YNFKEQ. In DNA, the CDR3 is TGTGCCAGCAGCCAGGCGCAGAGTGACACTGAAGCTTTCTTT. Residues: CASSQAQSDTEAFF.

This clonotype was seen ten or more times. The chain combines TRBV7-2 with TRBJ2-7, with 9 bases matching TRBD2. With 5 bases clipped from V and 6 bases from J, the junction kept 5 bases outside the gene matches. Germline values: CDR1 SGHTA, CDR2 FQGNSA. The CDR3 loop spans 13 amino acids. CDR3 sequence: CASSLSGSREQYF. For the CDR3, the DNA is TGTGCCAGCAGCCTTAGCGGGAGTCGCGAGCAGTACTTC.

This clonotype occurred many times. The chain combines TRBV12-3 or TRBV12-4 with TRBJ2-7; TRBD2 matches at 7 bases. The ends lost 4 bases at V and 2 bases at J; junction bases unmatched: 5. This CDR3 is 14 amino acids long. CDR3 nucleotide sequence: TGTGCCAGCAGTTGGGGGGGAGACCCCTACGAGCAGTACGTC. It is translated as CASSWGGDPYEQYV.

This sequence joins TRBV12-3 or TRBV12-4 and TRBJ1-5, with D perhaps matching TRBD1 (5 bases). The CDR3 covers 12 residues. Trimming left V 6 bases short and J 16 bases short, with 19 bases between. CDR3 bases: TGTGCCAGCAGCTTGGGGAGGGGTTTCCAACATTTT. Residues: CASSLGRGFQHF.

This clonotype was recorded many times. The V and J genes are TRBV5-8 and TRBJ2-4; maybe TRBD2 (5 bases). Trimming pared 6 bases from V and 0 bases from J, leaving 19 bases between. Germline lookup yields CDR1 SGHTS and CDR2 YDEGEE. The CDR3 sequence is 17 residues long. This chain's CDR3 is CASTFLEEALAKNIQYF. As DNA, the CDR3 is TGTGCCAGCACCTTCTTGGAGGAGGCTCTAGCCAAAAACATTCAGTACTTC.

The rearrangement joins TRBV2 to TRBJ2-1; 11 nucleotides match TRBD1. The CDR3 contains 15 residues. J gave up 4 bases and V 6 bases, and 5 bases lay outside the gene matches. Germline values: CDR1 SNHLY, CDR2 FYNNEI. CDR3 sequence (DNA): TGTGCCAGCAGCGTGGGACAGGGGGGTTACAATGAGCAGTTCTTC. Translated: CASSVGQGGYNEQFF. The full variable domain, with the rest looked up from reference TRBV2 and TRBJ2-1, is EPEVTQTPSHQVTQMGQEVILRCVPISNHLYFYWYRQILGQKVEFLVSFYNNEISEKSEIFDDQFSVERPDGSNFTLKIRSTKLEDSAMYFCASSVGQGGYNEQFFGPGTRLTVL.

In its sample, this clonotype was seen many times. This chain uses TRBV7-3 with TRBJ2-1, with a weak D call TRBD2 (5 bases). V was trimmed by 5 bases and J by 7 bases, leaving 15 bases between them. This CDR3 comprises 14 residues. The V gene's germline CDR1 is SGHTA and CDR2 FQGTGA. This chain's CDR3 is CASSPLVSGNEQFF. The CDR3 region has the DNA TGTGCCAGCAGCCCTCTTGTTTCGGGGAATGAGCAGTTCTTC.

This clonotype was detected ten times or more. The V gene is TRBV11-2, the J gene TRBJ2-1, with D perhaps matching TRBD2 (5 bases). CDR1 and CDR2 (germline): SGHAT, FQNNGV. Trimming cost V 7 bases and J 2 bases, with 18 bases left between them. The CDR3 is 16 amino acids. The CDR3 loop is CASTTLPGVTYNEQFF. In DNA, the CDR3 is TGTGCCAGCACCACACTCCCCGGGGTGACCTACAATGAGCAGTTCTTC.

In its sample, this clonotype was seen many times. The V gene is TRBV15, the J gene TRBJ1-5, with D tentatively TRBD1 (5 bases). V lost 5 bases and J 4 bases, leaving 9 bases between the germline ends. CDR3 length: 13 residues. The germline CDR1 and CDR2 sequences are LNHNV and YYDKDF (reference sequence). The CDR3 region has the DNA TGTGCCACCAGCTGGGGGGGTAATCAGCCCCAGCATTTT. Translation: CATSWGGNQPQHF.

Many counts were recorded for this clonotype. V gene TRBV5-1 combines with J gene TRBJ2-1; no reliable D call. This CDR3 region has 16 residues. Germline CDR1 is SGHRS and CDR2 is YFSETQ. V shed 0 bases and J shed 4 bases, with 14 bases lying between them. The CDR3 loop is CASSLAGRTSYNEQFF. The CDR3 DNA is TGCGCCAGCAGCTTGGCCGGGCGGACCTCGTACAATGAGCAGTTCTTC.

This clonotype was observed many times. The CDR3 sequence: CASSNLDTQYF. CDR3 sequence (DNA): TGTGCCAGCAGCAATCTAGATACGCAGTATTTT. The chain carries TRBV4-2 and TRBJ2-3; D call uncertain. Germline V gene lookup returns CDR1 LGHNA and CDR2 YNFKEQ. CDR3 length: 11 amino acids. V lost 5 bases, J lost 5 bases, and 5 bases lay in between.

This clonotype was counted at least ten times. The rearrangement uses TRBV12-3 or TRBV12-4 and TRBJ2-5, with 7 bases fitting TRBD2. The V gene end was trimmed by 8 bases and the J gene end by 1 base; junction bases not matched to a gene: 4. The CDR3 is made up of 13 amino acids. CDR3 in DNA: TGTGCCAGCCGGGGAGGGACCCAAGAGACCCAGTACTTC. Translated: CASRGGTQETQYF.

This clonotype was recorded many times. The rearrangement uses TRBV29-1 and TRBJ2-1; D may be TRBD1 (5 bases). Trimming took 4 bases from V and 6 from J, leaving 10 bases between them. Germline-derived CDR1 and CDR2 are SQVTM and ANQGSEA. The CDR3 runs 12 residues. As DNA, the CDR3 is TGCAGCGTTGGACAGCACAGCAATGAGCAGTTCTTC. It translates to CSVGQHSNEQFF.

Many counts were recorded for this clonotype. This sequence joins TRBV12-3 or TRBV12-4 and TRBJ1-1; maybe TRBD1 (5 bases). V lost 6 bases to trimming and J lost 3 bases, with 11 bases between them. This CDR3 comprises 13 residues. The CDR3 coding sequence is TGTGCCAGCAGCGCAGGGTCGTACACTGAAGCTTTCTTT. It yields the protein CASSAGSYTEAFF.

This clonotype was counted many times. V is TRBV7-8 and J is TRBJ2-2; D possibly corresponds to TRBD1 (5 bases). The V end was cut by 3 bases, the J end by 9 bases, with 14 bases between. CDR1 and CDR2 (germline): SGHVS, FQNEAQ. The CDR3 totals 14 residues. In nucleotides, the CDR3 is TGTGCCAGCAGCTTTCGACAGCCTGACCGGGAGCTGTTTTTT. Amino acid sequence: CASSFRQPDRELFF.

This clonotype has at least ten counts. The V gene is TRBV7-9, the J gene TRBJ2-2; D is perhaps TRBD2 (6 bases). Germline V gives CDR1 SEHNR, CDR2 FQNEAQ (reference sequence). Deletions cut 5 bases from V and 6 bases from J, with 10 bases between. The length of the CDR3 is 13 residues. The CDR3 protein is CASSGREAGELFF. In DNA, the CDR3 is TGTGCCAGCAGCGGCAGGGAGGCCGGGGAGCTGTTTTTT. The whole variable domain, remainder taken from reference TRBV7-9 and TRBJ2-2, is DTGVSQNPRHKITKRGQNVTFRCDPISEHNRLYWYRQTLGQGPEFLTYFQNEAQLEKSRLLSDRFSAERPKGSFSTLEIQRTEQGDSAMYLCASSGREAGELFFGEGSRLTVL.

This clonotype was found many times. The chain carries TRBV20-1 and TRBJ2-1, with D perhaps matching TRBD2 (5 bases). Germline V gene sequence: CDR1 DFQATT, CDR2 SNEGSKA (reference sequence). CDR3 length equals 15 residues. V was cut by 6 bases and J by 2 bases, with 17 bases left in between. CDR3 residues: CSANPGLSTYNEQFF. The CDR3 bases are TGCAGTGCGAACCCAGGACTCAGCACCTACAATGAGCAGTTCTTC.

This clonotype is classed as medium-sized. The CDR3 reads CASSSPDSYEQYF. CDR3 sequence (DNA): TGTGCCAGCAGCTCGCCTGATTCCTACGAGCAGTACTTC. V is TRBV7-2 and J is TRBJ2-7; no clear D. The V gene's germline CDR1 is SGHTA and CDR2 FQGNSA. V lost 4 bases and J lost 1, with 8 bases in between. The CDR3 extends over 13 amino acids. Full variable domain (remainder filled in from reference TRBV7-2 and TRBJ2-7): GAGVSQSPSNKVTEKGKDVELRCDPISGHTALYWYRQSLGQGLEFLIYFQGNSAPDKSGLPSDRFSAERTGGSVSTLTIQRTQQEDSAVYLCASSSPDSYEQYFGPGTRLTVT.

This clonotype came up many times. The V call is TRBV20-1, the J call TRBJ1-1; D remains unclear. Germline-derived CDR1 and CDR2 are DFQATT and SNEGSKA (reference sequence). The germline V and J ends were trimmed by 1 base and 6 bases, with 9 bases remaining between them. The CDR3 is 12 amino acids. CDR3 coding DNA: TGCAGTGCTAGAGGTGTATCCCCTGAAGCTTTCTTT. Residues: CSARGVSPEAFF.

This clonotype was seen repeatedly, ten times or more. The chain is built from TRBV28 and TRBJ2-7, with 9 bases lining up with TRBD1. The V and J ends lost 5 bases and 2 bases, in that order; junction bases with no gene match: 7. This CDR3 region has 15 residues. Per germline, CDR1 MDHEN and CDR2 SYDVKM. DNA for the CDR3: TGTGCCAGCAGTCCAAAGCGGGACAGGGCCTACGAGCAGTACTTC. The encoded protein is CASSPKRDRAYEQYF. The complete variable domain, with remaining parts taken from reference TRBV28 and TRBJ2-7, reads DVKVTQSSRYLVKRTGEKVFLECVQDMDHENMFWYRQDPGLGLRLIYFSYDVKMKEKGDIPEGYSVSREKKERFSLILESASTNQTSMYLCASSPKRDRAYEQYFGPGTRLTVT.

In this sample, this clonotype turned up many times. Written as DNA, the CDR3 is TGCGCCAGCAGCTTGTTTGGGGATGAGCAGTTCTTC. Amino acids: CASSLFGDEQFF. The V call is TRBV5-1, the J call TRBJ2-1; D not certain. V was cut by 1 base and J by 8 bases, with 7 bases left in between. CDR1 SGHRS and CDR2 YFSETQ come from the germline V gene. This CDR3 is built from 12 residues.

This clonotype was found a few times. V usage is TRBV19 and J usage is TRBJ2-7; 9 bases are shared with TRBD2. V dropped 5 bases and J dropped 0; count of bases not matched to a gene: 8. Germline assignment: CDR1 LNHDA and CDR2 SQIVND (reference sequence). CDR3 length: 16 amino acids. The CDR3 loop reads CASSLTSGRSSYEQYF. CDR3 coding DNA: TGTGCCAGTAGTCTCACTAGCGGGCGCAGCTCCTACGAGCAGTACTTC.

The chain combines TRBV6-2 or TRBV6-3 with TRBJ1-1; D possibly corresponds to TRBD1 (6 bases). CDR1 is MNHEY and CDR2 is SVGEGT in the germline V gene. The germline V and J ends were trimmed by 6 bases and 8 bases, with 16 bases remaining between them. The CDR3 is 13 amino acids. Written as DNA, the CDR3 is TGTGCCAGCAGCCCGACAGGCCCGGCGGAAGCTTTCTTT. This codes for CASSPTGPAEAFF.

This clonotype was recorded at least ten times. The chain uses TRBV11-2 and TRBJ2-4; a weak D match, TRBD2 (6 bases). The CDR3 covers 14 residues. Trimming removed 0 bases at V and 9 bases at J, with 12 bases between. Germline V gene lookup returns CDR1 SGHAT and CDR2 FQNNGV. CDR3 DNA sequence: TGTGCCAGCAGCTTAGATCGGAGGGCGGGCATTCAGTACTTC. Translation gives CASSLDRRAGIQYF.

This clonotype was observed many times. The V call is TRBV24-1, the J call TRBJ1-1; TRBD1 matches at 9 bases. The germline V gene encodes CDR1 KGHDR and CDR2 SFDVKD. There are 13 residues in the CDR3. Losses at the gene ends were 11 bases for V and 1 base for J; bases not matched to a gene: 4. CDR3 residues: CAIKDRGNTEAFF. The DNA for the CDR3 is TGTGCCATAAAGGACAGGGGGAACACTGAAGCTTTCTTT.